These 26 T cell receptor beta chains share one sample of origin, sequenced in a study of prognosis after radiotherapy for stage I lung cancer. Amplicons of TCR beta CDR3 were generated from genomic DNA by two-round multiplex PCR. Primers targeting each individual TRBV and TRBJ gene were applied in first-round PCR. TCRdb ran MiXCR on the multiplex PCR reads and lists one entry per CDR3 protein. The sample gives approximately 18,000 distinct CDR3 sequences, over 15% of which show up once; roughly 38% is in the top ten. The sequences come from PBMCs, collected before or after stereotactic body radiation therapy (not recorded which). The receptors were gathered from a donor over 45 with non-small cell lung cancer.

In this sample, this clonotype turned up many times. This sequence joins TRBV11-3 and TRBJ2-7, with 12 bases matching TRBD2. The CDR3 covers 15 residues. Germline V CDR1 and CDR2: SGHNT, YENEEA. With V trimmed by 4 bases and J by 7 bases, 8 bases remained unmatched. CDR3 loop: CASSSGLAGPKEQYF. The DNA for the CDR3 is TGTGCCAGCAGCTCCGGACTAGCGGGACCAAAGGAGCAGTACTTC. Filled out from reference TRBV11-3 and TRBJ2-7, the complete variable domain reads EAGVVQSPRYKIIEKKQPVAFWCNPISGHNTLYWYLQNLGQGPELLIRYENEEAVDDSQLPKDRFSAERLKGVDSTLKIQPAELGDSAVYLCASSSGLAGPKEQYFGPGTRLTVT.

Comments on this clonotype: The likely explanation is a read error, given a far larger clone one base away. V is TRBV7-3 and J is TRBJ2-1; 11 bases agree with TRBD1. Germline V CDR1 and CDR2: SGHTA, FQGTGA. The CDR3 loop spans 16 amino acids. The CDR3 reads CAGSPLGQGGVNEQFF. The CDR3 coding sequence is TGTGCCGGCAGCCCACTGGGACAGGGGGGAGTCAATGAGCAGTTCTTC.

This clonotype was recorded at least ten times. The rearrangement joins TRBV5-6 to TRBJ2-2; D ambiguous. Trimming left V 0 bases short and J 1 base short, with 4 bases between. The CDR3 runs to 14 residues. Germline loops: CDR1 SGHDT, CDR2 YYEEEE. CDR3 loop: CASSLGQNTGELFF. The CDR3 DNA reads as TGTGCCAGCAGCTTGGGACAGAACACCGGGGAGCTGTTTTTT.

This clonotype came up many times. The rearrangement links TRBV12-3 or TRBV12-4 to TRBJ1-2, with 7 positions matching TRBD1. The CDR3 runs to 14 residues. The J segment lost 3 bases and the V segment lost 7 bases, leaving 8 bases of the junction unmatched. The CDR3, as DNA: TGTGCCAGCAATGTCGGACAGGAGCACTATGGCTACACCTTC. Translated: CASNVGQEHYGYTF.

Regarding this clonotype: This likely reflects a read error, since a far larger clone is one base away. The CDR3 coding sequence is TGTGCCAGCAACGCCGGAGACCGCAATGAGCAGTTCTTC. Its protein product is CASNAGDRNEQFF. J is TRBJ2-5 and V is TRBV11-3; D uncertain. The better agreement between TRBJ2-1 and the DNA end casts doubt on the J call. Germline lookup yields CDR1 SGHNT and CDR2 YENEEA. The CDR3 length is 13 residues.

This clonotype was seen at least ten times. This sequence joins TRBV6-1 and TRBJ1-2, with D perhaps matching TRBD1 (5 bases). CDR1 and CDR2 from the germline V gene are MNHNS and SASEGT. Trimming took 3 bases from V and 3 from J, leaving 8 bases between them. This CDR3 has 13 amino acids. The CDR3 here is CASSDGGDYGYTF. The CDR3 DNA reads TGTGCCAGCAGTGATGGGGGTGACTATGGCTACACCTTC.

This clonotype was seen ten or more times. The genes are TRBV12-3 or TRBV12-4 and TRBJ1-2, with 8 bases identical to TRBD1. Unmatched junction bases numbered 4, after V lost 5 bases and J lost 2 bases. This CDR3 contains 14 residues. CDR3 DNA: TGTGCCAGCAGTCCCCGGACAGGGAACTATGGCTACACCTTC. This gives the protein CASSPRTGNYGYTF.

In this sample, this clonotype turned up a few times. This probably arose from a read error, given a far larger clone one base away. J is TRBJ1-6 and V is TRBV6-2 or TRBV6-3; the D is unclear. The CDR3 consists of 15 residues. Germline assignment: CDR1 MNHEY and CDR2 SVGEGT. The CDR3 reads CASSEQYPPDSPPHF. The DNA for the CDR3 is TGTGCCAGCAGTGAACAGTACCCCCCGGATTCACCCCCCCACTTT.

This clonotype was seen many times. In DNA, the CDR3 is TGCAGTGCTAGGTTAGGGGCAAATGAAAAACTGTTTTTT. This encodes CSARLGANEKLFF. V usage is TRBV20-1 and J usage is TRBJ1-4; D is possibly TRBD1 (5 bases). In germline, CDR1 is DFQATT, CDR2 SNEGSKA (reference sequence). The CDR3 is 13 residues long. Trimming removed 3 bases at V and 5 bases at J, with 10 bases between.

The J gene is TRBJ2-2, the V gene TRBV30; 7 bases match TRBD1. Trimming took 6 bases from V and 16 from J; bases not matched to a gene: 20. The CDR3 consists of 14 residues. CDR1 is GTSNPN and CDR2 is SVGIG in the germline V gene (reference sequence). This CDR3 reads CACEEQGLAGEPFF. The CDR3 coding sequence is TGTGCCTGCGAAGAACAGGGGTTAGCCGGGGAACCGTTTTTT.

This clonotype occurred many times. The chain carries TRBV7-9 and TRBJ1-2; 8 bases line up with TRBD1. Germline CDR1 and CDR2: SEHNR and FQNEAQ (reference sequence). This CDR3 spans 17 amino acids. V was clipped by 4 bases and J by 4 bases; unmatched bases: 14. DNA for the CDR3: TGTGCCAGCAGCTCTCCCTCAGGGGGCGAGGTCACCTATGGCTACACCTTC. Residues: CASSSPSGGEVTYGYTF.

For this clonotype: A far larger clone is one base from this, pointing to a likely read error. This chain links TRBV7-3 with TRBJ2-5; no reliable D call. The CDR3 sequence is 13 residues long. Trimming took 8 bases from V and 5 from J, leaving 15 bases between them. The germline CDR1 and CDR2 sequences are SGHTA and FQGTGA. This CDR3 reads CASGEGVRETQYF. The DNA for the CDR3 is TGTGCCAGCGGCGAAGGAGTCCGGGAGACCCAGTACTTC.

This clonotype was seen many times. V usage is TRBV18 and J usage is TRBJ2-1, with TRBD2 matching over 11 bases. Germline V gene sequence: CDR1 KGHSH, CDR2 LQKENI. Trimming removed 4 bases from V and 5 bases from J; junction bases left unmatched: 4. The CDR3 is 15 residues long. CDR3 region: CASSLAGGLHNEQFF. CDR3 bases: TGTGCCAGCTCACTAGCGGGGGGGCTCCACAATGAGCAGTTCTTC.

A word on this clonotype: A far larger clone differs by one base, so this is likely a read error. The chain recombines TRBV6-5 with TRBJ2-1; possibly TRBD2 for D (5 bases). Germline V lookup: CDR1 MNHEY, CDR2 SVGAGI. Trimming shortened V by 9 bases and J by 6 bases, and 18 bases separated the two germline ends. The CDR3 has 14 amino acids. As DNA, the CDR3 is TGTGCCAGTCTCTCCCGGGCTAGCATCAATGAGCAGTTCTTC. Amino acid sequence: CASLSRASINEQFF.

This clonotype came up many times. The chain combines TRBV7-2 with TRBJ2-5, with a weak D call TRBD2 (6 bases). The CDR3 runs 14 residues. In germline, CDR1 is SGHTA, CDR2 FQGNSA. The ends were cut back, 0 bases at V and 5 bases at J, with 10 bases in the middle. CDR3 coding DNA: TGTGCCAGCAGCTTAGCGGGAGCGGGTGAGACCCAGTACTTC. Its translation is CASSLAGAGETQYF.

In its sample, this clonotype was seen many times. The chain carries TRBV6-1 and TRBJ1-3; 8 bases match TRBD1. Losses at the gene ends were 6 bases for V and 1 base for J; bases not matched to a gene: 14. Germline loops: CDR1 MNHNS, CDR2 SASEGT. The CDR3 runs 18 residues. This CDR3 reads CASSVTPGQGGSGNTIYF. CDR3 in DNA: TGTGCCAGCAGCGTAACGCCCGGACAGGGAGGATCTGGAAACACCATATATTTT.

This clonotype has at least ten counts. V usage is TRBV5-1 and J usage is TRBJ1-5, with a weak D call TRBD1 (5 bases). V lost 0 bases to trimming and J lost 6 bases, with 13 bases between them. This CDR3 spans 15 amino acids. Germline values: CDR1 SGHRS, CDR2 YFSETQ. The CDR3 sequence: CASSLGYGQGQPQHF. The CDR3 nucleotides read TGCGCCAGCAGCTTGGGGTACGGACAAGGTCAGCCCCAGCATTTT.

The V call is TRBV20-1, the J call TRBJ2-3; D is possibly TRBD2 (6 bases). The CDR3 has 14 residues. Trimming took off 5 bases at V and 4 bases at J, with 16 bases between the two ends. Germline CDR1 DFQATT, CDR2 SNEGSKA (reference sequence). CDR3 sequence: CSAPFAWGADTQYF. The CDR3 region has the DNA TGCAGTGCTCCCTTCGCGTGGGGGGCAGATACGCAGTATTTT.

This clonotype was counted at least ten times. CDR3 region: CASMYSGTGKVSGYTF. CDR3 DNA: TGTGCCAGTATGTACTCCGGGACAGGTAAAGTCTCTGGCTACACCTTC. The chain joins TRBV6-1 to TRBJ1-2, with TRBD1 matching 8 bases. This CDR3 has 16 amino acids. From germline, CDR1 is MNHNS and CDR2 SASEGT. V gave up 9 bases and J gave up 7 bases; unmatched junction bases: 19.

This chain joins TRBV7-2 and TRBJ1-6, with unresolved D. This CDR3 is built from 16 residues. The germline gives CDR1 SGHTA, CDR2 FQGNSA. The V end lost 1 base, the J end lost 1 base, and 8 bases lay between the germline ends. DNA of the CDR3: TGTGCCAGCAGCTTAGGGGTAGGGTCCTATAATTCACCCCTCCACTTT. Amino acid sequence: CASSLGVGSYNSPLHF.

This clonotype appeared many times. The CDR3 DNA reads as TGTGCCAGCAGGTCACGGATGAACACTGAAGCTTTCTTT. It yields the protein CASRSRMNTEAFF. This rearrangement joins TRBV6-1 to TRBJ1-1; D gene uncertain. The V gene's germline CDR1 is MNHNS and CDR2 SASEGT. The CDR3 totals 13 residues. V lost 6 bases to trimming and J lost 0 bases, with 8 bases between them.

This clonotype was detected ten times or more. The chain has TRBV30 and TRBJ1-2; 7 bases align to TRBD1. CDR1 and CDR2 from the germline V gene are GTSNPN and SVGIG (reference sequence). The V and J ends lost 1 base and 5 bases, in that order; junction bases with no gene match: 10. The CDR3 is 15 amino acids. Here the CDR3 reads CAWSGGTVLEYGYTF. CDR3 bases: TGTGCCTGGAGTGGGGGGACAGTCCTGGAGTATGGCTACACCTTC.

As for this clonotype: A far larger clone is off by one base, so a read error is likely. This CDR3 reads CDSILAQGGYEQYF. In DNA, the CDR3 is TGTGACAGCATACTAGCACAGGGTGGATACGAGCAGTACTTC. The gene calls are TRBV6-4 and TRBJ2-7, with D perhaps being TRBD1 or TRBD2 (6 bases each). The CDR3 runs to 14 residues. Per germline, CDR1 MRHNA and CDR2 SNTAGT.

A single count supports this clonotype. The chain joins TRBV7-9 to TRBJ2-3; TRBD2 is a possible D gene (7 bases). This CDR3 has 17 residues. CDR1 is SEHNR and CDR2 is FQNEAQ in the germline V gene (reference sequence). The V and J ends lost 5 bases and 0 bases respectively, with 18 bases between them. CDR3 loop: CASSLRGAQGSTDTQYF. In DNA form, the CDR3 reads TGTGCCAGCAGCCTACGGGGGGCACAGGGTAGCACAGATACGCAGTATTTT.

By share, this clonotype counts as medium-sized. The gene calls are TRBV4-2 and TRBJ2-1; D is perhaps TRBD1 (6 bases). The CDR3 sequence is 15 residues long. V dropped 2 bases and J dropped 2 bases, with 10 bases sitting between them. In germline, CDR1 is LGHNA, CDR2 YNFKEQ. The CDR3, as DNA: TGTGCCAGCAGCCAAACGGACAGTCCCTACAATGAGCAGTTCTTC. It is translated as CASSQTDSPYNEQFF.

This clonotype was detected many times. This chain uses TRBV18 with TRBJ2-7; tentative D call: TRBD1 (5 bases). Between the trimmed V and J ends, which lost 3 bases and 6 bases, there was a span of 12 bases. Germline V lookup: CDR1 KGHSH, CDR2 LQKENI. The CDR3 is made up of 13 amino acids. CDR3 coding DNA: TGTGCCAGCTCACCGGGGCGCCCGGGCGAGCAGTACTTC. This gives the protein CASSPGRPGEQYF. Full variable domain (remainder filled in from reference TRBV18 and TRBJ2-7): NAGVMQNPRHLVRRRGQEARLRCSPMKGHSHVYWYRQLPEEGLKFMVYLQKENIIDESGMPKERFSAEFPKEGPSILRIQQVVRGDSAAYFCASSPGRPGEQYFGPGTRLTVT.